Reported below is one T cell receptor beta chain. In the original analysis: The assay estimated nucleated cells by amplifying reference gene primers. TCRdb keeps only in-frame clones here, not all; method: immunoSEQ multiplex PCR. That table is the source of V, J and clone size, and D and trimming were worked out from the DNA. The sample lists approximately 250,000 clones, less than 85% occurring once. The data belong to a study of blood T cell repertoires in COVID-19. Study in general: From the United States, Italy and Spain came samples of acute and convalescent COVID-19. PBMCs, B-cell-depleted T cells, or T cells provided the cDNA or gDNA that made up the material.

The clonotype was recovered from a man in his 60s who had recovered from COVID-19. Specimen: peripheral blood.

DNA of the CDR3: TGTGCCAGTAGTATTGCGGGGGCTGGAAAGACCCAGTACTTC. As protein: CASSIAGAGKTQYF. The V gene is TRBV19, the J gene TRBJ2-5; the D gene is possibly TRBD2 (7 bases). Trimming removed 3 bases at V and 6 bases at J, with 14 bases between. This CDR3 region has 14 residues. Germline-derived CDR1 and CDR2 are LNHDA and SQIVND (reference sequence).